The next 30 T cell receptor beta chains were all read from a single sample in a study of T cell changes during pregnancy in multiple sclerosis. Measured with immunoSEQ multiplex PCR; TCRdb has only the in-frame clones, and not every one. Among around 57,000 clones listed, roughly 91% were seen once. The material was peripheral blood, obtained after pregnancy. These receptors came from a female donor in good health, enrolled as a control in a pregnancy study.

The genes are TRBV7-3 and TRBJ2-3, with 8 bases fitting TRBD1. With 2 bases clipped from V and 8 bases from J, the junction kept 9 bases outside the gene matches. Germline CDR1 is SGHTA and CDR2 is FQGTGA. CDR3 length: 15 amino acids. The CDR3 DNA reads as TGTGCCAGCAGCTTACTTCCCAGGGGGCCGGGTACGCAGTATTTT. This encodes CASSLLPRGPGTQYF.

The chain carries TRBV6-1 and TRBJ1-4; 7 bases are shared with TRBD1. The CDR3 runs 14 residues. Trimming removed 3 bases from V and 8 bases from J; junction bases left unmatched: 6. Germline V gene data show CDR1 as MNHNS and CDR2 as SASEGT. Written as DNA, the CDR3 is TGTGCCAGCAGTGATACGACAGGGAAGGAAAAACTGTTTTTT. Protein: CASSDTTGKEKLFF.

The rearrangement links TRBV5-5 to TRBJ1-1; D unclear. Germline V gene data show CDR1 as SGHKS and CDR2 as YYEKEE (reference sequence). Trimming took off 2 bases at V and 4 bases at J, with 12 bases between the two ends. The CDR3 is made up of 14 amino acids. DNA of the CDR3: TGTGCCAGCAGCTTCAATCCGGAGAGCACTGAAGCTTTCTTT. Its protein product is CASSFNPESTEAFF.

The CDR3 region has the DNA TGTGCCAGCAGTGATTGGCTTGCGAACACCGGGGAGCTGTTTTTT. Its protein product is CASSDWLANTGELFF. This rearrangement joins TRBV2 to TRBJ2-2; the D is unclear. Looked up from germline, CDR1 is SNHLY and CDR2 is FYNNEI. This CDR3 region has 15 residues. The V gene lost 3 bases and the J gene lost 0 bases, with 8 bases spanning the gap.

The DNA of the CDR3 is TGTGCCAGTAGTATTATAGGGTCCGGACAGGGACATGGCTACACCTTC. This translates into CASSIIGSGQGHGYTF. J is TRBJ1-2 and V is TRBV19; 8 bases are a match to TRBD1. Germline V gene sequence: CDR1 LNHDA, CDR2 SQIVND (reference sequence). With V trimmed by 3 bases and J by 6 bases, 12 bases remained unmatched. CDR3 size: 16 residues.

The chain employs TRBV5-6 and TRBJ1-6; D is unresolved. Germline V gene sequence: CDR1 SGHDT, CDR2 YYEEEE. This CDR3 has 15 residues. The V end lost 4 bases, the J end lost 4 bases, and 12 bases lay between the germline ends. The CDR3 bases are TGTGCCAGCAGCCCGAACACCCAATATAATTCACCCCTCCACTTT. Translating gives CASSPNTQYNSPLHF.

The chain uses TRBV7-9 and TRBJ2-7; 7 bases line up with TRBD1. The germline V gene encodes CDR1 SEHNR and CDR2 FQNEAQ (reference sequence). J gave up 2 bases and V 5 bases, and 12 bases lay outside the gene matches. This CDR3 has 16 residues. The CDR3 here is CASSTRTGPHAYEQYF. In DNA form, the CDR3 reads TGTGCCAGCAGCACACGGACAGGTCCGCACGCCTACGAGCAGTACTTC.

This chain links TRBV2 with TRBJ2-3; 9 nucleotides line up with TRBD1. V gave up 3 bases and J gave up 6 bases; unmatched junction bases: 4. Germline loops: CDR1 SNHLY, CDR2 FYNNEI. This CDR3 comprises 14 residues. CDR3 amino acids: CASSEDRGSDTQYF. CDR3 DNA: TGTGCCAGCAGTGAGGACAGGGGATCGGATACGCAGTATTTT.

The CDR3 DNA follows: TGTGCCATCAGGGGGACAGACACTGAAGCTTTCTTT. This gives the protein CAIRGTDTEAFF. The chain uses TRBV10-3 and TRBJ1-1, with 7 bases lining up with TRBD1. The trim removed 6 bases at V and 3 bases at J, leaving 1 base unmatched. The CDR3 loop spans 12 amino acids. The germline gives CDR1 ENHRY, CDR2 SYGVKD.

As DNA, the CDR3 is TGTGCCAGCAGCTTATGGTCGGGTTCCTACGAGCAGTACTTC. Its protein product is CASSLWSGSYEQYF. This chain connects TRBV13 to TRBJ2-7; no definite D call. This CDR3 contains 14 residues. Germline values: CDR1 PRHDT, CDR2 FYEKMQ (reference sequence). Trimming stripped 2 bases from V and 1 base from J, with 9 bases between. Filled out from reference TRBV13 and TRBJ2-7, the complete variable domain reads AAGVIQSPRHLIKEKRETATLKCYPIPRHDTVYWYQQGPGQDPQFLISFYEKMQSDKGSIPDRFSAQQFSDYHSELNMSSLELGDSALYFCASSLWSGSYEQYFGPGTRLTVT.

This clone was picked up one time. The chain is built from TRBV5-6 and TRBJ1-2; weak D call: TRBD1 (5 bases). The V end lost 3 bases, the J end lost 0 bases, and 6 bases lay between the germline ends. The CDR3 is 13 residues long. Germline V gene data show CDR1 as SGHDT and CDR2 as YYEEEE. CDR3 loop: CASSSTANYGYTF. CDR3 coding DNA: TGTGCCAGCAGCTCGACAGCTAACTATGGCTACACCTTC.

J is TRBJ2-5 and V is TRBV27; perhaps TRBD1 as D (5 bases). The CDR3 totals 13 residues. The V end lost 4 bases, the J end lost 5 bases, and 11 bases lay between the germline ends. CDR1 is MNHEY, CDR2 SMNVEV, per germline (reference sequence). CDR3 loop: CASSWGSRETQYF. The CDR3 nucleotides are TGTGCCAGCAGTTGGGGCAGTCGGGAGACCCAGTACTTC.

The rearrangement joins TRBV13 to TRBJ1-1; D remains unclear. The CDR3 runs 15 residues. From germline, CDR1 is PRHDT and CDR2 FYEKMQ (reference sequence). V was shortened by 7 bases and J by 5 bases, with 20 bases between the two germline ends. The CDR3, as DNA: TGTGCCAGCACGGGGTCTGGGTATTTTTTGACTGAAGCTTTCTTT. This codes for CASTGSGYFLTEAFF.

The chain links TRBV10-3 to TRBJ2-7, with D tentatively TRBD2 (6 bases). Germline CDR1 is ENHRY and CDR2 is SYGVKD. The CDR3 is 17 residues long. Trimming stripped 3 bases from V and 6 bases from J, with 24 bases between. The CDR3 loop is CAISDLIGEVGRGEQYF. The CDR3 bases are TGTGCCATCAGTGATCTGATAGGGGAGGTCGGCCGGGGCGAGCAGTACTTC.

V usage is TRBV2 and J usage is TRBJ1-3; D call uncertain. This CDR3 has 15 amino acids. The V end was cut by 0 bases, the J end by 5 bases, with 11 bases between. Germline CDR1 is SNHLY and CDR2 is FYNNEI. The CDR3 here is CASSEAAASRNTIYF. The CDR3 region has the DNA TGTGCCAGCAGTGAAGCTGCGGCATCTAGAAACACCATATATTTT. Drawing the rest from reference TRBV2 and TRBJ1-3, the complete variable domain is EPEVTQTPSHQVTQMGQEVILRCVPISNHLYFYWYRQILGQKVEFLVSFYNNEISEKSEIFDDQFSVERPDGSNFTLKIRSTKLEDSAMYFCASSEAAASRNTIYFGEGSWLTVV.

The chain combines TRBV27 with TRBJ1-5; D might be TRBD1 (6 bases). V was cut by 4 bases and J by 9 bases, with 10 bases left in between. This CDR3 has 12 amino acids. Germline V gene lookup returns CDR1 MNHEY and CDR2 SMNVEV (reference sequence). The CDR3 DNA reads as TGTGCCAGCAGTTCTCAGGGGTGGCCCCAGCATTTT. Its translation is CASSSQGWPQHF.

This chain connects TRBV5-6 to TRBJ1-2; D not resolved. The CDR3 runs to 14 residues. Trimming pared 1 base from V and 0 bases from J, leaving 7 bases between. CDR1 is SGHDT and CDR2 is YYEEEE in the germline V gene. CDR3 in amino acids: CASSLIRANYGYTF. As DNA, the CDR3 is TGTGCCAGCAGCTTGATCCGGGCTAACTATGGCTACACCTTC.

The chain links TRBV14 to TRBJ1-1, with no clear D. V was cut by 4 bases and J by 1 base, with 7 bases left in between. Per the germline V gene, CDR1 is SGHDN and CDR2 is FVKESK. This CDR3 spans 13 amino acids. The CDR3 loop reads CASSPRRNTEAFF. CDR3 sequence (DNA): TGTGCCAGCAGCCCTCGTAGGAACACTGAAGCTTTCTTT.

V and J are TRBV28 and TRBJ1-2, with 9 positions matching TRBD1. The V gene end was trimmed by 5 bases and the J gene end by 5 bases; junction bases not matched to a gene: 6. CDR1 and CDR2 from the germline V gene are MDHEN and SYDVKM. CDR3 length: 14 residues. CDR3 sequence reads: CASSPGGTGYGYTF. Written as DNA, the CDR3 is TGTGCCAGCAGTCCTGGCGGGACAGGGTATGGCTACACCTTC.

This chain connects TRBV4-3 to TRBJ2-2; possible D gene TRBD2, 5 bases. Trimming cost V 0 bases and J 4 bases, with 21 bases left between them. Per germline, CDR1 LGHNA and CDR2 YSLEER. CDR3 size: 19 residues. This CDR3 is CASSQELGLEAAGTGELFF. Written as DNA, the CDR3 is TGCGCCAGCAGCCAAGAGTTGGGTCTAGAGGCGGCGGGCACCGGGGAGCTGTTTTTT.

The V gene is TRBV6-6, the J gene TRBJ1-4; D is possibly TRBD1 (5 bases). CDR3 length equals 13 residues. CDR1 is MNHNY, CDR2 SVGAGI, per germline (reference sequence). Trimming cost V 8 bases and J 2 bases, with 9 bases left between them. CDR3 sequence (DNA): TGTGCCAGCTGCCGACAGACTAATGAAAAACTGTTTTTT. Translating it yields CASCRQTNEKLFF.

V and J are TRBV9 and TRBJ1-2; 8 bases are shared with TRBD1. CDR1 SGDLS and CDR2 YYNGEE come from the germline V gene. CDR3 length: 14 amino acids. The junction had 6 bases not matched to a gene; V was cut back by 4 bases and J by 4 bases. In DNA form, the CDR3 reads TGTGCCAGCAGCCCCGTCGGGACAGGCTATGGCTACACCTTC. Translation gives CASSPVGTGYGYTF.

This clone was counted a single time. The chain recombines TRBV7-3 with TRBJ1-3; D uncertain. Trimming shortened V by 4 bases and J by 0 bases, and 4 bases separated the two germline ends. The CDR3 spans 13 residues. Per the germline V gene, CDR1 is SGHTA and CDR2 is FQGTGA. CDR3 DNA: TGTGCCAGCAGCTCCAGCTCTGGAAACACCATATATTTT. This encodes CASSSSSGNTIYF.

The chain is built from TRBV6-1 and TRBJ2-5; the D gene is possibly TRBD1 (5 bases). V lost 1 base, J lost 4 bases, and 10 bases lay in between. The V gene's germline CDR1 is MNHNS and CDR2 SASEGT. This CDR3 has 14 amino acids. CDR3 in DNA: TGTGCCAGCAGTGAAGGGGGCCAGGGAGAGACCCAGTACTTC. This encodes CASSEGGQGETQYF.

This chain links TRBV27 with TRBJ1-6; D is undetermined. V was shortened by 2 bases and J by 0 bases, with 8 bases between the two germline ends. Germline V gene data show CDR1 as MNHEY and CDR2 as SMNVEV (reference sequence). The CDR3 has 16 amino acids. Written as DNA, the CDR3 is TGTGCCAGCAGTTTAAACATTTACTCCTATAATTCACCCCTCCACTTT. Residues: CASSLNIYSYNSPLHF.

This clone was detected once. The chain joins TRBV2 to TRBJ2-5; 12 nucleotides line up with TRBD2. Trimming cost V 3 bases and J 6 bases; bases outside gene matches: 5. Germline CDR1 is SNHLY and CDR2 is FYNNEI. The CDR3 contains 15 residues. In DNA, the CDR3 is TGTGCCAGCAGTGAGACTAGCGGGGGCGTAAAGACCCAGTACTTC. Its protein product is CASSETSGGVKTQYF.

V and J are TRBV18 and TRBJ2-2; unclear D gene. V was clipped by 3 bases and J by 1 base, with 3 bases between them. CDR1 and CDR2 (germline): KGHSH, LQKENI. The CDR3 consists of 13 residues. The CDR3 reads CASSPQNTGELFF. DNA for the CDR3: TGTGCCAGCTCACCCCAGAACACCGGGGAGCTGTTTTTT.

The rearrangement links TRBV7-2 to TRBJ1-2; the D gene is possibly TRBD1 (5 bases). The CDR3 consists of 14 residues. Trimming left V 5 bases short and J 5 bases short, with 15 bases between. Germline CDR1 and CDR2: SGHTA and FQGNSA. The CDR3 here is CASSGNAGGYGYTF. The CDR3 DNA follows: TGTGCCAGCAGCGGCAACGCGGGGGGGTATGGCTACACCTTC. Complete variable domain (other parts from reference TRBV7-2 and TRBJ1-2): GAGVSQSPSNKVTEKGKDVELRCDPISGHTALYWYRQSLGQGLEFLIYFQGNSAPDKSGLPSDRFSAERTGGSVSTLTIQRTQQEDSAVYLCASSGNAGGYGYTFGSGTRLTVV.

This sequence joins TRBV6-5 and TRBJ2-7; tentative D call: TRBD2 (7 bases). Germline CDR1 reads MNHEY; CDR2 reads SVGAGI. This CDR3 is built from 15 residues. Trimming left V 7 bases short and J 4 bases short, with 20 bases between. CDR3 nucleotide sequence: TGTGCCAGCACCACGACACGGGGGGCTGGGTACGAGCAGTACTTC. It specifies CASTTTRGAGYEQYF.

This chain uses TRBV5-1 with TRBJ2-3; tentative D call: TRBD1 (6 bases). V was shortened by 2 bases and J by 0 bases, with 7 bases between the two germline ends. The length of the CDR3 is 14 residues. Germline assignment: CDR1 SGHRS and CDR2 YFSETQ. CDR3 in amino acids: CASSLGQSTDTQYF. In nucleotides, the CDR3 is TGCGCCAGCAGCTTAGGACAGAGCACAGATACGCAGTATTTT.